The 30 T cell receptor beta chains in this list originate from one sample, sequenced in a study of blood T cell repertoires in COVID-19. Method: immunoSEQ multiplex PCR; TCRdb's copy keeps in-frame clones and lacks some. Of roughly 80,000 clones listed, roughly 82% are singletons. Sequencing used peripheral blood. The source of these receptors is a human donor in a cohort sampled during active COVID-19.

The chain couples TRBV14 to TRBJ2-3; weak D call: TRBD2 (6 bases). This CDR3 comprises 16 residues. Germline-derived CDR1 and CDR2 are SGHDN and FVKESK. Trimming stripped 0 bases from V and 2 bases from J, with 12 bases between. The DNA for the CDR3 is TGTGCCAGCAGCCAAGATGGGGACTCCTACACAGATACGCAGTATTTT. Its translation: CASSQDGDSYTDTQYF.

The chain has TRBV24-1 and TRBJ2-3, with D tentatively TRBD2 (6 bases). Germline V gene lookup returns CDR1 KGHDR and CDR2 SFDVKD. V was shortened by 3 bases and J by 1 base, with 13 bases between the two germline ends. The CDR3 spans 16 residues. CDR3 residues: CATSDRRLVGTDTQYF. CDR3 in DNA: TGTGCCACCAGTGATCGGCGACTAGTCGGCACAGATACGCAGTATTTT.

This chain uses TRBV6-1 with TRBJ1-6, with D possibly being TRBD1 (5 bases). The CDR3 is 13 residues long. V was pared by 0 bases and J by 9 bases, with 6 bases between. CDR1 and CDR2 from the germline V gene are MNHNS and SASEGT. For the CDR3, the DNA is TGTGCCAGCAGTGAAGCTCAGGGTTCACCCCTCCACTTT. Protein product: CASSEAQGSPLHF.

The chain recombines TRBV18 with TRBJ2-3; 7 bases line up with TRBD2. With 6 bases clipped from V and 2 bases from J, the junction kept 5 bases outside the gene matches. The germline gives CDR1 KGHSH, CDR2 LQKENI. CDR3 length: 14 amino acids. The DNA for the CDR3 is TGTGCCAGCTCCCCTAGCGGAATCACAGATACGCAGTATTTT. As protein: CASSPSGITDTQYF.

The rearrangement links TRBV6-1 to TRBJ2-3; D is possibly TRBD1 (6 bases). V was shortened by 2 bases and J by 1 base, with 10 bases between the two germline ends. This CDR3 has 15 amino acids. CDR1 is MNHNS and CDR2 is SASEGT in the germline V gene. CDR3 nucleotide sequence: TGTGCCAGCAGTGAATTTGAGGGGGGCACAGATACGCAGTATTTT. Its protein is CASSEFEGGTDTQYF.

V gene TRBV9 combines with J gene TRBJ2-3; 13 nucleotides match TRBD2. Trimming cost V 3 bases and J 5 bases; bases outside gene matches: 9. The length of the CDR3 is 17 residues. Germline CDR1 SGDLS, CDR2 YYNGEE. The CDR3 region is CASSARTSGGAKDTQYF. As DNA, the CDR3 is TGTGCCAGCAGCGCAAGAACTAGCGGGGGGGCTAAAGATACGCAGTATTTT.

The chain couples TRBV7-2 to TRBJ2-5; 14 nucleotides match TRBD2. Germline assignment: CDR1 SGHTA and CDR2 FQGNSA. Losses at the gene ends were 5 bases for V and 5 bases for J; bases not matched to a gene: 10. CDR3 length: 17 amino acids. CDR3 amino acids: CASSPRLAGGPVETQYF. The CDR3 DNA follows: TGTGCCAGCAGCCCCCGACTAGCGGGGGGGCCCGTGGAGACCCAGTACTTC.

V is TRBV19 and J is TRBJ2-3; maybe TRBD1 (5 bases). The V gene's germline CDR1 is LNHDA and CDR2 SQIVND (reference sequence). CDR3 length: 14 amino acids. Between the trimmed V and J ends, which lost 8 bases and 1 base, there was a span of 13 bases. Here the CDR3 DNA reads TGTGCCAGTTCTGTAGGGGTTCGCACAGATACGCAGTATTTT. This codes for CASSVGVRTDTQYF.

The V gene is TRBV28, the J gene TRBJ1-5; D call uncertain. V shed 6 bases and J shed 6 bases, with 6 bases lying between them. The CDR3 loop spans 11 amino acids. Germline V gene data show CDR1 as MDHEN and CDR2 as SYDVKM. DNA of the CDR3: TGTGCCAGCAGCCGACTTCAGCCCCAGCATTTT. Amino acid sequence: CASSRLQPQHF.

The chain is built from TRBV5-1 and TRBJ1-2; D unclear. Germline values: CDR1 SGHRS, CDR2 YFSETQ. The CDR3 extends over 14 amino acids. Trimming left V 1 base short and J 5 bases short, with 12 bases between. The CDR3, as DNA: TGCGCCAGCAGCTTGACCAAGGAGGATTATGGCTACACCTTC. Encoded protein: CASSLTKEDYGYTF. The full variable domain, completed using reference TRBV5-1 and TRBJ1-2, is KAGVTQTPRYLIKTRGQQVTLSCSPISGHRSVSWYQQTPGQGLQFLFEYFSETQRNKGNFPGRFSGRQFSNSRSEMNVSTLELGDSALYLCASSLTKEDYGYTFGSGTRLTVV.

CDR3 sequence: CASSHRGLAGALEQYF. Written as DNA, the CDR3 is TGTGCCAGCAGCCATCGCGGACTAGCGGGTGCCCTTGAGCAGTACTTC. V is TRBV4-2 and J is TRBJ2-7; TRBD2 matches 11 bases. Germline V CDR1 and CDR2: LGHNA, YNFKEQ. Unmatched junction bases numbered 11, after V lost 3 bases and J lost 7 bases. The CDR3 has 16 amino acids.

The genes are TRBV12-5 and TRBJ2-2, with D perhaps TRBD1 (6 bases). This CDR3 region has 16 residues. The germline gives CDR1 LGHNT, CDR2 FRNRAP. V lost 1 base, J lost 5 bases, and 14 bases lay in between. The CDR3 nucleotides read TGTGCTAGTGGTTTGGACATGGGGGCCCGGACCGGGGAGCTGTTTTTT. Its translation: CASGLDMGARTGELFF. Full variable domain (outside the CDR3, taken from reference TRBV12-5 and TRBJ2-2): DARVTQTPRHKVTEMGQEVTMRCQPILGHNTVFWYRQTMMQGLELLAYFRNRAPLDDSGMPKDRFSAEMPDATLATLKIQPSEPRDSAVYFCASGLDMGARTGELFFGEGSRLTVL.

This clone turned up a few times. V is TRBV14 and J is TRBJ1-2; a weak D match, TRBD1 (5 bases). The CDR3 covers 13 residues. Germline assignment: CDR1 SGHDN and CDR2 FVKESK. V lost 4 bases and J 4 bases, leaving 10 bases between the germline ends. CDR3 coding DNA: TGTGCCAGCAGCCTGGGGGGAGGCTATGGCTACACCTTC. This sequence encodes CASSLGGGYGYTF.

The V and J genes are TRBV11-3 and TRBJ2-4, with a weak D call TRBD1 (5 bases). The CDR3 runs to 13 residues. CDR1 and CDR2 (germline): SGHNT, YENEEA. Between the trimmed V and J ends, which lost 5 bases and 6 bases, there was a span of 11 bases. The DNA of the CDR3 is TGTGCCAGCAGCGAGACAGTTCTAAACATTCAGTACTTC. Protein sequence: CASSETVLNIQYF. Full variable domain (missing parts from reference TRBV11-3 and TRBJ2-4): EAGVVQSPRYKIIEKKQPVAFWCNPISGHNTLYWYLQNLGQGPELLIRYENEEAVDDSQLPKDRFSAERLKGVDSTLKIQPAELGDSAVYLCASSETVLNIQYFGAGTRLSVL.

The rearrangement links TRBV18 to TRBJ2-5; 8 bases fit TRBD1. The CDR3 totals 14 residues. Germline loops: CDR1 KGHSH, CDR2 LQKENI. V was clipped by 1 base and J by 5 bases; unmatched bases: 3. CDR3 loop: CASSPQTGDETQYF. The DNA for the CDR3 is TGTGCCAGCTCACCACAGACAGGGGACGAGACCCAGTACTTC.

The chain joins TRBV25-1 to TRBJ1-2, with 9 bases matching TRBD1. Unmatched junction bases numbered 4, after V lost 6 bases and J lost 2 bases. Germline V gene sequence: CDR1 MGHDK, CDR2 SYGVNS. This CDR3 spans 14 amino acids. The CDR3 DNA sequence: TGTGCCAGCAGGGGGACAGGGCTCAACTATGGCTACACCTTC. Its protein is CASRGTGLNYGYTF.

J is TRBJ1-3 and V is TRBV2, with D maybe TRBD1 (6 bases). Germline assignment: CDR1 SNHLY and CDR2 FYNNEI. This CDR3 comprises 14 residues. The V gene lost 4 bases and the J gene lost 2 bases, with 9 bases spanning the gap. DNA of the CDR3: TGTGCCAGCAGTGCACAGGGAACTGGAAACACCATATATTTT. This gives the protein CASSAQGTGNTIYF.

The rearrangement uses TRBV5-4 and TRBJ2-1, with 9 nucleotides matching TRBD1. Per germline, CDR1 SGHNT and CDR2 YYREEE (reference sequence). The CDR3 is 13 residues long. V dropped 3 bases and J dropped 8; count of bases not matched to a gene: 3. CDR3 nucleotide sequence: TGTGCCAGCAGCTCGGACAGGGGTGATGAGCAGTTCTTC. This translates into CASSSDRGDEQFF.

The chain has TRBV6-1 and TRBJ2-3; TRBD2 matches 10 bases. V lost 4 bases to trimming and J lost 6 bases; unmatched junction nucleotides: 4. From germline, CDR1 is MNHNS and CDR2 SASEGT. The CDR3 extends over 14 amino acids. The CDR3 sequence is CASSGAGGPDTQYF. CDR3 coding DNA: TGTGCCAGCAGTGGAGCGGGGGGGCCGGATACGCAGTATTTT.

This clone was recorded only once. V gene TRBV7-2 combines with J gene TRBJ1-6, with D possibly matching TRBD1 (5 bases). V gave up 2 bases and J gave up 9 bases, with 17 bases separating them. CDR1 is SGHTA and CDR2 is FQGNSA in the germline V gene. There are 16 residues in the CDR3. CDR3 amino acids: CASSLIGARGGSPLHF. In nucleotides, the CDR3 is TGTGCCAGCAGCTTAATAGGGGCCCGAGGTGGTTCACCCCTCCACTTT.

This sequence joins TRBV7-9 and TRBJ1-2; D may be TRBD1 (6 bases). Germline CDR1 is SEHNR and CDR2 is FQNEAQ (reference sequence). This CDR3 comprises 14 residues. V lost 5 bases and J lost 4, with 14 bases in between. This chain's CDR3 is CASSIQGKAYGYTF. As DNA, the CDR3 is TGTGCCAGCAGCATACAGGGAAAAGCCTATGGCTACACCTTC.

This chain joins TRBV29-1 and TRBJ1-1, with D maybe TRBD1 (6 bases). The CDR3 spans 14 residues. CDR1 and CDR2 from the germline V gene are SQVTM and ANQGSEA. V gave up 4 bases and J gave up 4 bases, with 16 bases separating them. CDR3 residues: CSVGSQGLGTEAFF. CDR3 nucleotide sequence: TGCAGCGTTGGGTCCCAGGGGCTCGGCACTGAAGCTTTCTTT.

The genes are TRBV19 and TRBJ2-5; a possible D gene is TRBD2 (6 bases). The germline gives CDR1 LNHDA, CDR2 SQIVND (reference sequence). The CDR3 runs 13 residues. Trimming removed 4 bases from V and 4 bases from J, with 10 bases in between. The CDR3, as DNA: TGTGCCAGTAGTAAGACTAGTTTAGAGACCCAGTACTTC. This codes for CASSKTSLETQYF.

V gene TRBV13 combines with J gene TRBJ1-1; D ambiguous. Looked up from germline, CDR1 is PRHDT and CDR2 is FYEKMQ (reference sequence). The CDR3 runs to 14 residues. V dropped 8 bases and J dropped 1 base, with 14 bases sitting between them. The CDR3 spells CASGPRNKNTEAFF. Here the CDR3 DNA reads TGTGCCAGCGGGCCCCGGAATAAGAACACTGAAGCTTTCTTT.

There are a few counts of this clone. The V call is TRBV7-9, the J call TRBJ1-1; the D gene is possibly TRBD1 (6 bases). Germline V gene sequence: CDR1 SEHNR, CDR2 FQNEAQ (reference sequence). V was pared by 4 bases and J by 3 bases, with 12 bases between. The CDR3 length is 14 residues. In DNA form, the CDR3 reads TGTGCCAGCAGCTCACGGGGGGCTTACACTGAAGCTTTCTTT. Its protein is CASSSRGAYTEAFF.

In DNA, the CDR3 is TGTGCCAGCAGTTCCCGGGACAGGGGGCTCCACAACGACGAGCAGTACTTC. It codes for CASSSRDRGLHNDEQYF. The chain carries TRBV28 and TRBJ2-7; 12 nucleotides align to TRBD1. V dropped 4 bases and J dropped 5; count of bases not matched to a gene: 12. CDR1 MDHEN and CDR2 SYDVKM come from the germline V gene. The length of the CDR3 is 17 residues.

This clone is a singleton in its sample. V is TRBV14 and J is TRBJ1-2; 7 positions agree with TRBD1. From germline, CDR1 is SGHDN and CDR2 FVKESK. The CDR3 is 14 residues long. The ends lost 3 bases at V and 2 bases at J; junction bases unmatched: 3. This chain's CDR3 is CASSHGQENYGYTF. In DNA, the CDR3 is TGTGCCAGCAGCCACGGACAGGAGAACTATGGCTACACCTTC.

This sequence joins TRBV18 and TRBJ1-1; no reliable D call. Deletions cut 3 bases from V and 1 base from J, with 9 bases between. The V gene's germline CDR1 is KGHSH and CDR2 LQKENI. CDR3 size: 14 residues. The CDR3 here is CASSPASENTEAFF. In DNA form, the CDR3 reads TGTGCCAGCTCACCGGCATCAGAGAACACTGAAGCTTTCTTT. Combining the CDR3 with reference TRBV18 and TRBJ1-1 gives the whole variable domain NAGVMQNPRHLVRRRGQEARLRCSPMKGHSHVYWYRQLPEEGLKFMVYLQKENIIDESGMPKERFSAEFPKEGPSILRIQQVVRGDSAAYFCASSPASENTEAFFGQGTRLTVV.

This CDR3 is CASSLDRLAEQETQYF. CDR3 DNA sequence: TGTGCCAGCAGCTTGGATCGTCTAGCGGAGCAAGAGACCCAGTACTTC. The V and J genes are TRBV5-8 and TRBJ2-5; 7 bases are a match to TRBD2. Germline loops: CDR1 SGHTS, CDR2 YDEGEE. This CDR3 has 16 amino acids. The trim removed 0 bases at V and 2 bases at J, leaving 7 bases unmatched.

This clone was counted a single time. For the CDR3, the DNA is TGTGCCAGCTCACCACCGTATGACAGGGCAAGTCAAGCTTTCTTT. Protein: CASSPPYDRASQAFF. This rearrangement joins TRBV18 to TRBJ1-1, with 7 bases fitting TRBD1. The CDR3 totals 15 residues. CDR1 is KGHSH, CDR2 LQKENI, per germline. V dropped 0 bases and J dropped 9; count of bases not matched to a gene: 10.